The following is a T cell receptor (beta chain) sequence with its context. The antigen is undetermined. V gave up 1 base and J gave up 7 bases; unmatched junction bases: 2. This CDR3 has 16 residues. CDR1 is KGHSH, CDR2 LQKENI, per germline. Libraries were prepared by immunoSEQ multiplex PCR; TCRdb keeps only in-frame clonotypes and omits some of them. The profile shows under 150,000 clones, 94% of them singletons. These data originate in a study of brain T cells in children with intractable seizures. Study-wide findings and caveats: Pre- and post-surgery blood differed in depth, so pre-surgery absences may be undersampling.

The sequencing here drew on peripheral blood, taken at surgery. V is TRBV18 and J is TRBJ1-6; 12 bases align to TRBD1. This sequence originates from a boy in the first two years of life with hemimegalencephaly and intractable seizures. The CDR3 sequence: CASSPRDRGRNSPLHF. In DNA, the CDR3 is TGTGCCAGCTCACCACGGGACAGGGGGCGGAATTCACCCCTCCACTTT.